This T cell receptor beta chain was sequenced in a study of blood T cell repertoires in COVID-19. Study-wide background: COVID-19 samples collected from the United States, Italy and Spain covered acute and convalescent phases. PBMCs, B-cell-depleted T cells, or T cells provided the cDNA or gDNA that made up the material.

The CDR3 contains 15 residues. Trimming pared 6 bases from V and 11 bases from J, leaving 20 bases between. From germline, CDR1 is KGHSH and CDR2 LQKENI. Under the authors' procedure: Cell counts per sample came from amplifying reference gene primers. Using immunoSEQ multiplex PCR, the repertoire was profiled, and TCRdb retains in-frame clones only, with some absent. That table supplies the V and J calls and clone size; D and trimming were determined from the DNA. The profile covers roughly 50,000 clones, with 90% appearing a single time and roughly 7.6% taken by the ten largest. This rearrangement joins TRBV18 to TRBJ1-6; D is perhaps TRBD1 (6 bases). This clonotype was obtained from a woman between 35 and 50 years old with active COVID-19. The sample consisted of peripheral blood. Here the CDR3 DNA reads TGTGCCAGCTCGCAGAGGACAGATGGGGATACACCCCTCCACTTT. It specifies CASSQRTDGDTPLHF.